This T cell receptor beta chain was found in a study of identical twins. This clonotype showed up just a few times. TCRdb analysed the 5' RACE reads with MiXCR anew, one entry per CDR3 protein. The sample consists of 1.5 million to 2 million distinct CDR3 sequences, under 35% of them appearing once. The V and J ends lost 5 bases and 4 bases respectively, with 16 bases between them. CDR1 and CDR2 (germline): SQVTM, ANQGSEA. This CDR3 contains 14 residues. Sequencing was performed on cord blood. This TCR was sampled from a newborn girl in good health. This chain joins TRBV29-1 and TRBJ2-3; maybe TRBD1 (6 bases). The CDR3 DNA sequence: TGCAGCGTTATACCTACGAGACAGGCAGATACGCAGTATTTT. Its protein product is CSVIPTRQADTQYF.